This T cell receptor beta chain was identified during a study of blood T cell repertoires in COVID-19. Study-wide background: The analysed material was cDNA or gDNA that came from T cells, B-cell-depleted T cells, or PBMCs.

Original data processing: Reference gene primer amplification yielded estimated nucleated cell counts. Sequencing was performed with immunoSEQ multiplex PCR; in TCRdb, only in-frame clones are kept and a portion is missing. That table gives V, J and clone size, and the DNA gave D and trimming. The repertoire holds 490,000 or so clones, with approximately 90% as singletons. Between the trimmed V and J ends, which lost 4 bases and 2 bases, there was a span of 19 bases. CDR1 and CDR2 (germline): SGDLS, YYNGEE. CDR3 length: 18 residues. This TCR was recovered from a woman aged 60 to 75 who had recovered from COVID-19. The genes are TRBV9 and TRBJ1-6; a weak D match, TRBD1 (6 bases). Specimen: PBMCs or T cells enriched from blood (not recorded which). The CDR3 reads CASSPKPMTGAYNSPLHF. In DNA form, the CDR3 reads TGTGCCAGCAGCCCCAAACCAATGACAGGAGCCTATAATTCACCCCTCCACTTT.